The next 19 T cell receptor beta chains were all read from a single sample in a study of T cells in Graves' hyperthyroidism and ophthalmopathy. TCR beta CDR3 regions were amplified from RNA. A set of HTBI primers served as the primers for a first-round RT-PCR of the TCR CDR3. TCRdb used MiXCR to reprocess the multiplex PCR reads, holding one entry per CDR3 protein. The sample contains under 750,000 distinct CDR3 sequences, approximately 19% of which appear only once. Sequenced input: blood. Receptors originate from a woman in her fifties or sixties with Graves' hyperthyroidism that later progressed to Graves' ophthalmopathy.

This clonotype was observed many times. This chain joins TRBV20-1 and TRBJ2-2, with 11 bases fitting TRBD1. After removal of 5 bases from V and 6 bases from J, the junction contained 2 bases not matched to a gene. Germline CDR1 reads DFQATT; CDR2 reads SNEGSKA (reference sequence). The CDR3 totals 13 residues. In nucleotides, the CDR3 is TGCAGTGCTCCGGGACAGGGGGCCGGGGAGCTGTTTTTT. Its translation: CSAPGQGAGELFF.

This clonotype was counted a few times. Because the CDR3 is missing its conserved closing phenylalanine or tryptophan, this is likely a read error. This chain joins TRBV18 and TRBJ1-3, with a tentative D call TRBD1 (5 bases). This CDR3 contains 16 residues. Trimming pared 3 bases from V and 4 bases from J, leaving 16 bases between. In germline, CDR1 is KGHSH, CDR2 LQKENI. This CDR3 reads CASSPSTGLSGNTIYL. The CDR3 DNA sequence: TGTGCCAGCTCACCTTCTACGGGGCTGTCCGGAAACACCATATATCTT.

This clonotype has at least ten counts. The J gene is TRBJ2-7, the V gene TRBV18; D is ambiguous. This CDR3 contains 14 residues. In germline, CDR1 is KGHSH, CDR2 LQKENI. Trimming took off 2 bases at V and 3 bases at J, with 11 bases between the two ends. In DNA form, the CDR3 reads TGTGCCAGCTCACCATCCGAGCTCCACTACGAGCAGTACTTC. Translated, it gives CASSPSELHYEQYF.

This clonotype was picked up a small number of times. It may be a read error: a sequence one base away is much more abundant. The V and J genes are TRBV3-1 and TRBJ2-7; D call uncertain. The CDR3 is made up of 12 amino acids. Germline assignment: CDR1 LGHDT and CDR2 YNNKEL (reference sequence). CDR3 loop: CASSPHSYGQYF. CDR3 sequence (DNA): TGTGCCAGCAGCCCGCACTCCTACGGGCAGTACTTC.

This clonotype has just one count. This chain links TRBV27 with TRBJ2-2; D not resolved. This CDR3 is 16 amino acids long. Trimming took 6 bases from V and 0 from J, leaving 14 bases between them. The germline gives CDR1 MNHEY, CDR2 SMNVEV (reference sequence). CDR3 region: CASRAWAPSNTGELFF. The CDR3 bases are TGTGCCAGCAGGGCCTGGGCGCCGTCGAACACCGGGGAGCTGTTTTTT.

This clonotype was seen ten or more times. The chain recombines TRBV12-3 or TRBV12-4 with TRBJ1-1, with D uncertain. CDR3 size: 13 residues. The V gene lost 3 bases and the J gene lost 0 bases, with 5 bases spanning the gap. The CDR3 protein is CASSFTVNTEAFF. CDR3 DNA sequence: TGTGCCAGCAGTTTCACGGTGAACACTGAAGCTTTCTTT.

There are a few counts of this clonotype. The chain carries TRBV6-1 and TRBJ2-7; 8 nucleotides match TRBD2. J gave up 2 bases and V 5 bases, and 5 bases lay outside the gene matches. Germline V gene lookup returns CDR1 MNHNS and CDR2 SASEGT. This CDR3 has 14 residues. This CDR3 reads CASSTPGGAYEQYF. The CDR3 DNA is TGTGCCAGCAGTACCCCGGGGGGGGCCTACGAGCAGTACTTC.

This clonotype has at least ten counts. This chain joins TRBV18 and TRBJ1-3; no clear D. The CDR3 extends over 14 amino acids. With 6 bases removed from V and 0 bases from J, the gap between germline ends came to 9 bases. Germline lookup yields CDR1 KGHSH and CDR2 LQKENI. CDR3 residues: CASSDGLSGNTIYF. The CDR3 nucleotides are TGTGCCAGCTCCGACGGCCTCTCTGGAAACACCATATATTTT.

Remarks on this clonotype: This may be a read error, as it is one base from a much larger clone. The chain has TRBV12-5 and TRBJ2-6; D may correspond to TRBD1 or TRBD2 (5 bases each). Germline CDR1 LGHNT, CDR2 FRNRAP. The CDR3 is 17 amino acids. V lost 1 base to trimming and J lost 2 bases, with 12 bases between them. CDR3 DNA: TGTGCTAGTGGTTTGGCTTGGGGGTTTACTGGGGCCAACGTCCTGACTTTC. Its protein is CASGLAWGFTGANVLTF.

Only a few counts were recorded for this clonotype. The chain joins TRBV10-2 to TRBJ2-1, with D uncertain. This CDR3 spans 11 amino acids. Germline assignment: CDR1 WSHSY and CDR2 SAAADI. V was cut by 1 base and J by 10 bases, with 5 bases left in between. The CDR3 spells CASSEYREQFF. The CDR3, as DNA: TGCGCCAGCAGTGAGTATCGGGAGCAGTTCTTC.

In its sample, this clonotype was seen many times. The V call is TRBV3-1, the J call TRBJ1-6; D is ambiguous. The germline V gene encodes CDR1 LGHDT and CDR2 YNNKEL (reference sequence). The V and J ends lost 1 base and 10 bases respectively, with 11 bases between them. The CDR3 is 14 amino acids. Written as DNA, the CDR3 is TGTGCCAGCAGCCAAGGGACGTCAAGGTCACCCCTCCACTTT. This sequence encodes CASSQGTSRSPLHF. The full variable domain, with the rest looked up from reference TRBV3-1 and TRBJ1-6, is DTAVSQTPKYLVTQMGNDKSIKCEQNLGHDTMYWYKQDSKKFLKIMFSYNNKELIINETVPNRFSPKSPDKAHLNLHINSLELGDSAVYFCASSQGTSRSPLHFGNGTRLTVT.

In this sample, this clonotype turned up many times. The J gene is TRBJ2-3, the V gene TRBV11-2, with D possibly being TRBD1 (5 bases). There are 15 residues in the CDR3. Looked up from germline, CDR1 is SGHAT and CDR2 is FQNNGV. V lost 5 bases to trimming and J lost 0 bases, with 12 bases between them. CDR3 loop: CASSPKGFSTDTQYF. The CDR3 coding sequence is TGTGCCAGCAGCCCTAAGGGGTTTAGCACAGATACGCAGTATTTT.

This clonotype was seen once. Here the CDR3 DNA reads TGCAGTGCTAGAGGGGGCGGGGGCCGGAACACCGGGGAGCTGTTTTTT. It codes for CSARGGGGRNTGELFF. The chain employs TRBV20-1 and TRBJ2-2; D perhaps matches TRBD2 (7 bases). CDR1 is DFQATT and CDR2 is SNEGSKA in the germline V gene (reference sequence). Trimming left V 1 base short and J 1 base short, with 13 bases between. The CDR3 spans 16 residues.

The chain uses TRBV6-1 and TRBJ1-1, with D possibly matching TRBD1 (6 bases). The CDR3 has 13 amino acids. Germline-derived CDR1 and CDR2 are MNHNS and SASEGT. The V end lost 6 bases, the J end lost 3 bases, and 11 bases lay between the germline ends. The CDR3 reads CASRGGQYTEAFF. DNA for the CDR3: TGTGCCAGCAGAGGGGGTCAGTACACTGAAGCTTTCTTT.

This sequence joins TRBV24-1 and TRBJ2-2; the match to TRBD1 covers 8 bases. The CDR3 covers 15 residues. Germline V CDR1 and CDR2: KGHDR, SFDVKD. Trimming took 3 bases from V and 11 from J; bases not matched to a gene: 10. CDR3 sequence (DNA): TGTGCCACCAGTGATCTCGACAGGGGCTACGGCGAGCTGTTTTTT. It specifies CATSDLDRGYGELFF.

This clonotype has a handful of counts. The chain joins TRBV29-1 to TRBJ2-1, with D maybe TRBD1 (6 bases). This CDR3 region has 15 residues. V lost 4 bases and J lost 5, with 18 bases in between. The V gene's germline CDR1 is SQVTM and CDR2 ANQGSEA. CDR3 region: CSVGTAQGRDNEQFF. The CDR3 coding sequence is TGCAGCGTTGGAACGGCGCAGGGGCGCGACAATGAGCAGTTCTTC.

The chain employs TRBV5-1 and TRBJ2-3; no clear D gene. Deletions cut 0 bases from V and 8 bases from J, with 16 bases between. CDR3 length: 15 residues. Germline V lookup: CDR1 SGHRS, CDR2 YFSETQ. As DNA, the CDR3 is TGCGCCAGCAGCTTGGAAGTGGGTTTAGACCTTACGCAGTATTTT. Translating gives CASSLEVGLDLTQYF.

This clonotype was counted a few times. V and J are TRBV7-8 and TRBJ2-1; 10 bases align to TRBD2. This CDR3 has 15 amino acids. The V and J ends lost 7 bases and 2 bases, in that order; junction bases with no gene match: 5. The germline V gene has CDR1 SGHVS and CDR2 FQNEAQ. The CDR3 region is CASTVSGGTYNEQFF. CDR3 nucleotides: TGTGCCAGCACCGTTAGCGGGGGGACCTACAATGAGCAGTTCTTC.

V gene TRBV19 combines with J gene TRBJ2-2; no clear D. CDR1 LNHDA and CDR2 SQIVND come from the germline V gene (reference sequence). Trimming pared 5 bases from V and 4 bases from J, leaving 5 bases between. The CDR3 loop spans 12 amino acids. The CDR3 loop is CASSVSTGELFF. As DNA, the CDR3 is TGTGCCAGTAGTGTTAGCACCGGGGAGCTGTTTTTT.